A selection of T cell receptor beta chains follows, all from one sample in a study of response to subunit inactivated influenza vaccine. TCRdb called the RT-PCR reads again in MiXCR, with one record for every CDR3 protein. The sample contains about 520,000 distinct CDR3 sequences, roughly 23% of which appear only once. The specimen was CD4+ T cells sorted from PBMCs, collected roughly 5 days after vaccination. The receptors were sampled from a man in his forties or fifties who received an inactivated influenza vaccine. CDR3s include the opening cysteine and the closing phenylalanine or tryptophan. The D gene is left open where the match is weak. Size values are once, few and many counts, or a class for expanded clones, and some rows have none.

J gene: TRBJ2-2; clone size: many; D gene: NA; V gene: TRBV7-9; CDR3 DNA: TGTGCCAGCAGCACCGACCGAAACACCGGGGAGCTGTTTTTT; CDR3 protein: CASSTDRNTGELFF
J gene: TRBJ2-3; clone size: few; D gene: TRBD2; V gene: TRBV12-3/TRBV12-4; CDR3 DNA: TGTGCCAGCGGCCAGGCTAGCGGTAGGACCGATACGCAGTATTTT; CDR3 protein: CASGQASGRTDTQYF
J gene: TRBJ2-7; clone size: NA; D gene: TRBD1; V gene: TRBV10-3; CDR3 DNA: TGTGCCACCCGAAGGACAGGGGACACCTACGAGCAGTACTTC; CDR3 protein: CATRRTGDTYEQYF
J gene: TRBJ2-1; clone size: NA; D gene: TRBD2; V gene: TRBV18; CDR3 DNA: TGTGCCAGCTCACCACGGACTAGCTCCTACAATGAGCAGTTCTTC; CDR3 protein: CASSPRTSSYNEQFF
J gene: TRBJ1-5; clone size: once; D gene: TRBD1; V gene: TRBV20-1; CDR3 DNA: TGCAGTGCTTTAGACAGGGAGTCGAATCAGCCCCAGCATTTT; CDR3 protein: CSALDRESNQPQHF
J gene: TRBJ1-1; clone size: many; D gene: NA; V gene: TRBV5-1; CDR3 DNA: TGCGCCAGCAGCTTCGACGAGGGACGGAACACTGAAGCTTTCTTT; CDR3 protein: CASSFDEGRNTEAFF
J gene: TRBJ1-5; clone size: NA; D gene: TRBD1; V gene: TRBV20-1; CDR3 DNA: TGCAGTGCACCGACAGGGGGGAATAGCAATCAGCCCCAGCATTTT; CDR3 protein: CSAPTGGNSNQPQHF
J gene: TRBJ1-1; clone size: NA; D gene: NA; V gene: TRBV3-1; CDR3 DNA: TGTGCCAGCAGCCAAGATCGCGGAGGGAACACTGAAGCTTTCTTT; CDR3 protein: CASSQDRGGNTEAFF
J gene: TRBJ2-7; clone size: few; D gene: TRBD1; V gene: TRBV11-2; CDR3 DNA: TGTGCCAGCAGCCCCCGGACAGGGGTATCCTACGAGCAGTACTTC; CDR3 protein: CASSPRTGVSYEQYF
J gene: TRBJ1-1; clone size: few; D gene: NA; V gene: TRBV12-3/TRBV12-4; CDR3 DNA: TGTGCCAGCAGCAACCGATACACTGAAGCTTTCTTT; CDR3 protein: CASSNRYTEAFF
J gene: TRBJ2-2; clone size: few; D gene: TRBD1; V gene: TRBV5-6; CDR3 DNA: TGTGCCAGCAGCGGGGCAGGGACAGGGCGAACCGGGGAGCTGTTTTTT; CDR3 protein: CASSGAGTGRTGELFF
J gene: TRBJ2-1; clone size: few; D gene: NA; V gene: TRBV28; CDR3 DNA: TGTGCCAGCAGTTTCACAATAGCGGAGACCTTTTACAATGAGCAGTTCTTC; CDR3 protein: CASSFTIAETFYNEQFF
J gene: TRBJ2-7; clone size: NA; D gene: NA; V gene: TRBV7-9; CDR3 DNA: TGTGCCAGCAGCGAAGGTGTCTCAACCTACGAGCAGTACTTC; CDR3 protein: CASSEGVSTYEQYF
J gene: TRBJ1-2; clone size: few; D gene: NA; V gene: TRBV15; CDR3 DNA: TGTGCCACCAGTAGCGGAGGGGGATATGGCTACACCTTC; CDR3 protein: CATSSGGGYGYTF
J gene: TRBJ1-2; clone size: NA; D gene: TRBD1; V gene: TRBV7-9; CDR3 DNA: TGTGCCAGCAGCTTAGGCGGACAGGACATGATTAACTATGGCTACACCTTC; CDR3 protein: CASSLGGQDMINYGYTF
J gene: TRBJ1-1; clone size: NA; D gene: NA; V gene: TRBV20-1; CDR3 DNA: TGCAGTGCTAGAGAGGAGAGCGCGTGGGACACTGAAGCTTTCTTT; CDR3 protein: CSAREESAWDTEAFF
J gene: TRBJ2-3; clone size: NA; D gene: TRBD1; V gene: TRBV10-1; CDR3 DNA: TGCGCCAGCAGTGAGTCGCGGACAGGGGGGACAGATACGCAGTATTTT; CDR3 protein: CASSESRTGGTDTQYF